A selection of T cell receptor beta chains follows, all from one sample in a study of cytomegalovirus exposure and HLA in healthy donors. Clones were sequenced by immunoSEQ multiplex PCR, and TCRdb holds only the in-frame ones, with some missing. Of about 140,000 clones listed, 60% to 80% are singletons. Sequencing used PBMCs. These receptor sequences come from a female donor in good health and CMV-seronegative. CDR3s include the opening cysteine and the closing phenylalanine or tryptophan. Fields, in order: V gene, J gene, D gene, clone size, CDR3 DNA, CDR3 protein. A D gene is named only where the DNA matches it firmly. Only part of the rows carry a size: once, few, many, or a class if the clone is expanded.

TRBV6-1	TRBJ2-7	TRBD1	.	TGTGCCAGCAGTGGGGGGACAGGGAGGGACGAGCAGTACTTC	CASSGGTGRDEQYF
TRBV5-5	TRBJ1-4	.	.	TGTGCCAGCAGCCTGAATGAAAAACTGTTTTTT	CASSLNEKLFF
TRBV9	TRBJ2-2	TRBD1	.	TGTGCCAGCAGCGTCTTCGGGACAGGGATCACCGGGGAGCTGTTTTTT	CASSVFGTGITGELFF
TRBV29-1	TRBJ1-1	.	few	TGCAGCGTTGAGCGCACTGAAGCTTTCTTT	CSVERTEAFF
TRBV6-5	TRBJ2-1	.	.	TGTGCCAGCAGTGCTCGAGCTAGAAACAATGAGCAGTTCTTC	CASSARARNNEQFF
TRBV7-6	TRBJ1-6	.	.	TGTGCCAGCAGCGCCCGGGTTACTAATAATTCACCCCTCCACTTT	CASSARVTNNSPLHF
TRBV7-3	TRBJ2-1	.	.	TGTGCCAGCAGCCCCCAGACAGGAGAGCAGTTCTTC	CASSPQTGEQFF
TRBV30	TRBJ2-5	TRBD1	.	TGTGCCTGGGCCCCGGGGACAGGGGGACTTACAGAGACCCAGTACTTC	CAWAPGTGGLTETQYF
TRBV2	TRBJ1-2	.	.	TGTGCCAGCAGTGAGATGGGCCGCTACACCTTC	CASSEMGRYTF
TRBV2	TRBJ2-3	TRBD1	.	TGTGCCAGCAGTTGGACAGGGGGGGCAGATACGCAGTATTTT	CASSWTGGADTQYF
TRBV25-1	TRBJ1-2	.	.	TGTGCCAGCAGCCTTAGGAACGGGAACTATGGCTACACCTTC	CASSLRNGNYGYTF
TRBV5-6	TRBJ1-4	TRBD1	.	TGTGCCAGCAGCTTGGGACCCGGGACAGGGGCCGAAAAACTGTTTTTT	CASSLGPGTGAEKLFF
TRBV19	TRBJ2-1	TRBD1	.	TGTGCCAGTGCAGGGGGCTCCTACAATGAGCAGTTCTTC	CASAGGSYNEQFF
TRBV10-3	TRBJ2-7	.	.	TGTGCCATCAGTGAGTCGATGGACAGCCGCTACGAGCAGTACTTC	CAISESMDSRYEQYF
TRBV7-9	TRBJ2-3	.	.	TGTGCCAGCGCCAACAGGGGGGGTAGCGAGACAGATACGCAGTATTTT	CASANRGGSETDTQYF
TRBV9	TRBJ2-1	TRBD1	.	TGTGCCAGCAGCGTAGGGACAGGTCCCCTCAATGAGCAGTTCTTC	CASSVGTGPLNEQFF
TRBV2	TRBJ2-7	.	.	TGTGCCAGCAGGGCCGGGGACACCTTCGCCTACGAGCAGTACTTC	CASRAGDTFAYEQYF